This is a list of T cell receptor beta chains from one sample in a study of Tregs in tolerant kidney transplant recipients. Method: immunoSEQ multiplex PCR; TCRdb's copy keeps in-frame clones and lacks some. The repertoire holds 110,000 or so clones, with roughly 93% as singletons. Sequenced input: CD4+ T cells from blood. The receptors shown here come from a human donor in good health. Both conserved end residues are part of each CDR3. D genes are given only for firm matches. Clone size is shown for a subset of rows, as once, few, many or a class of expanded clone.

size | J | D | V | CDR3 | DNA
NA | TRBJ1-1 | NA | TRBV5-1 | CASSLSQANTEAFF | TGCGCCAGCAGCTTGTCACAGGCGAACACTGAAGCTTTCTTT
NA | TRBJ1-5 | NA | TRBV2 | CASSASGVWNQPQHF | TGTGCCAGCAGCGCTTCCGGTGTGTGGAATCAGCCCCAGCATTTT
NA | TRBJ2-2 | NA | TRBV30 | CAWRPGIHTGELFF | TGTGCCTGGAGACCCGGAATTCACACCGGGGAGCTGTTTTTT
NA | TRBJ2-1 | NA | TRBV2 | CASIQGGDEQFF | TGTGCCAGCATACAGGGTGGGGATGAGCAGTTCTTC
NA | TRBJ1-1 | NA | TRBV5-1 | CASDPTGNTEAFF | TGCGCCAGCGACCCGACAGGGAACACTGAAGCTTTCTTT
once | TRBJ1-2 | NA | TRBV7-6 | CASSFGGRGYGYTF | TGTGCCAGCAGCTTTGGGGGGCGAGGCTATGGCTACACCTTC
NA | TRBJ2-6 | NA | TRBV4-1 | CASSRRPDYSGANVLTF | TGCGCCAGCAGCCGGAGGCCGGACTACTCTGGGGCCAACGTCCTGACTTTC
NA | TRBJ1-1 | TRBD1 | TRBV6-5 | CASSYKGQGNTEAFF | TGTGCCAGCAGTTACAAGGGACAGGGGAACACTGAAGCTTTCTTT
NA | TRBJ2-1 | TRBD2 | TRBV5-4 | CASSGGGGLAGVREQFF | TGTGCCAGCAGCGGGGGGGGTGGACTAGCGGGAGTACGAGAGCAGTTCTTC
NA | TRBJ2-7 | NA | TRBV4-1 | CASSQGRLASYEQYF | TGCGCCAGCAGCCAAGGTCGCCTCGCCTCCTACGAGCAGTACTTC
once | TRBJ2-7 | NA | TRBV5-5 | CASSLLGSYEQYF | TGTGCCAGCAGCTTACTGGGATCCTACGAGCAGTACTTC
NA | TRBJ1-1 | NA | TRBV6-4 | CASSLTGWGTEAFF | TGTGCCAGCAGCCTGACAGGATGGGGCACTGAAGCTTTCTTT